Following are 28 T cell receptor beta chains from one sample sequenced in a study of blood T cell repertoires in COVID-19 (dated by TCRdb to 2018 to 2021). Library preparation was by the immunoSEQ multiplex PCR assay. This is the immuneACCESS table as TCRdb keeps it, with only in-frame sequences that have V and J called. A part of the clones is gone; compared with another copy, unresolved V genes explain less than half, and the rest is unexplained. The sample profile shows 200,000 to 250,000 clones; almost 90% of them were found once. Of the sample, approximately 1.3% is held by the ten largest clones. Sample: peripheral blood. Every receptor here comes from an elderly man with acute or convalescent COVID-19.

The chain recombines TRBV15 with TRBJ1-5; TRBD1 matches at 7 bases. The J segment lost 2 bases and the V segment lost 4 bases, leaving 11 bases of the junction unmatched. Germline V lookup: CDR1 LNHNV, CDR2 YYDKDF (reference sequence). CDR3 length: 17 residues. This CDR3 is CATSIDSSGGGNQPQHF. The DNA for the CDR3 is TGTGCCACCAGCATTGACAGCTCAGGGGGAGGCAATCAGCCCCAGCATTTT.

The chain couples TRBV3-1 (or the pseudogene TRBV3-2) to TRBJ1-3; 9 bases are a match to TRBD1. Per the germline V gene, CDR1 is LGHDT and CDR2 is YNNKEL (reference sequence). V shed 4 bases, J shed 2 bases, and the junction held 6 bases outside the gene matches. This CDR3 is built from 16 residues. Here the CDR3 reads CASSLIGTGTGNTIYF. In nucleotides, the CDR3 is TGTGCCAGCAGCCTAATCGGGACAGGGACTGGAAACACCATATATTTT.

CDR3 bases: TGCGCCAGCAGCTTGGATACAGGGCCGTACGAGCAGTACTTC. It codes for CASSLDTGPYEQYF. The genes are TRBV5-1 and TRBJ2-7, with a possible D match to TRBD1 (6 bases). V was shortened by 0 bases and J by 4 bases, with 11 bases between the two germline ends. Germline V gives CDR1 SGHRS, CDR2 YFSETQ. The CDR3 is made up of 14 amino acids.

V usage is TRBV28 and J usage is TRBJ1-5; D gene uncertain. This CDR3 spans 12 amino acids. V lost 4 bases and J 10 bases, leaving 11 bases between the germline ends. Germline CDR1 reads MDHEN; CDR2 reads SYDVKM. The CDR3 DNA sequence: TGTGCCAGCAGTTCCCCGATGAGACCCCAGCATTTT. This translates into CASSSPMRPQHF.

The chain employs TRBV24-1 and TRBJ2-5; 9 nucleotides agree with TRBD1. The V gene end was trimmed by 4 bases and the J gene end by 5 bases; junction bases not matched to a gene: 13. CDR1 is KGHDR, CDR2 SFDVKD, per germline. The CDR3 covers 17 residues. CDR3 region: CATSDTPGQGHWETQYF. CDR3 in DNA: TGTGCCACCAGTGACACTCCGGGACAGGGCCACTGGGAGACCCAGTACTTC.

The CDR3 is CASSRDSATSYEQYF. DNA of the CDR3: TGTGCCAGCTCACGGGACAGCGCTACCTCCTACGAGCAGTACTTC. The chain employs TRBV18 and TRBJ2-7; TRBD1 aligns across 7 bases. Germline V gene sequence: CDR1 KGHSH, CDR2 LQKENI. This CDR3 spans 15 amino acids. The ends lost 4 bases at V and 0 bases at J; junction bases unmatched: 6.

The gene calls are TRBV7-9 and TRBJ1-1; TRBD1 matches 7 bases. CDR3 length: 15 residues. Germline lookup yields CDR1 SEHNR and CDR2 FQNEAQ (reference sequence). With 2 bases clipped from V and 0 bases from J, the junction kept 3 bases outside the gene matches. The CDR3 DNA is TGTGCCAGCAGCTTAACAGGGGCCTTGAACACTGAAGCTTTCTTT. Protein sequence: CASSLTGALNTEAFF.

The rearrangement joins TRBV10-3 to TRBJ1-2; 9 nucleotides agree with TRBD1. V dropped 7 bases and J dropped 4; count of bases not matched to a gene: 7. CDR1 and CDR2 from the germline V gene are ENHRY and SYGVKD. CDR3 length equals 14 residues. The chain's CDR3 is CAIMAQGAGYGYTF. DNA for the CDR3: TGTGCCATCATGGCACAGGGGGCCGGCTATGGCTACACCTTC.

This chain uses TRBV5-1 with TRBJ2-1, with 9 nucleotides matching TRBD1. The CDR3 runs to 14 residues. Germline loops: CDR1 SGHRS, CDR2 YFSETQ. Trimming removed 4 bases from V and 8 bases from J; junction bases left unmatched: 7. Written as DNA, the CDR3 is TGCGCCAGCAGCCAGGGACAGGGAACCGATGAGCAGTTCTTC. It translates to CASSQGQGTDEQFF.

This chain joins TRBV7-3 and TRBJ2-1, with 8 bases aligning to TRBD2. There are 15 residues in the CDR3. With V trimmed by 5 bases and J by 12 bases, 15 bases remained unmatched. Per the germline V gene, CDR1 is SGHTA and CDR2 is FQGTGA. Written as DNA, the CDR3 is TGTGCCAGCAGCCAGAGCGGGAGCCCCTCAGGTTGGCAGTTCTTC. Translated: CASSQSGSPSGWQFF.

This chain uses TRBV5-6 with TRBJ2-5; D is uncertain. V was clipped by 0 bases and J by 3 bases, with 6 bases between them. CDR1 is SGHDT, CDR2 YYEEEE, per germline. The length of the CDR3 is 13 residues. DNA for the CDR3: TGTGCCAGCAGCTTGGAGGCGGAAGAGACCCAGTACTTC. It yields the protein CASSLEAEETQYF.

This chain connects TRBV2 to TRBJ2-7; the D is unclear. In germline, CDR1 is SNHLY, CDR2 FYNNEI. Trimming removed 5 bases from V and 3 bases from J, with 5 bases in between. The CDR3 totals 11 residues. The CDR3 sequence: CASSLYYEQYF. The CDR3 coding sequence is TGTGCCAGCAGTTTATACTACGAGCAGTACTTC. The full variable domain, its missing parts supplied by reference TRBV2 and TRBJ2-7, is EPEVTQTPSHQVTQMGQEVILRCVPISNHLYFYWYRQILGQKVEFLVSFYNNEISEKSEIFDDQFSVERPDGSNFTLKIRSTKLEDSAMYFCASSLYYEQYFGPGTRLTVT.

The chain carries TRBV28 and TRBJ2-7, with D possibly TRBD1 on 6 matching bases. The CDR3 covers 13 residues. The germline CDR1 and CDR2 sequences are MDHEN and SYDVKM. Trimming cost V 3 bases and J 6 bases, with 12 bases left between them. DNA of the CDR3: TGTGCCAGCAGTTTTGCAGGGGCGATCGAGCAGTACTTC. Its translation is CASSFAGAIEQYF.

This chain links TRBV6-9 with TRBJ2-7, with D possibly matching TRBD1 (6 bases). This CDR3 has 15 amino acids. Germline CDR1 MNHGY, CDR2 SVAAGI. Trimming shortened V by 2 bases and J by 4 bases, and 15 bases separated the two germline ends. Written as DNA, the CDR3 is TGTGCCAGCAGTTATCTTACAGGGCGATATTACGAGCAGTACTTC. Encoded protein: CASSYLTGRYYEQYF.

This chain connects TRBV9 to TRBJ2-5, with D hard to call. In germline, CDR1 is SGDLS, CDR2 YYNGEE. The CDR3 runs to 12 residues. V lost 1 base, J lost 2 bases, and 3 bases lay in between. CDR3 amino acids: CASSVPQETQYF. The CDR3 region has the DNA TGTGCCAGCAGCGTACCTCAAGAGACCCAGTACTTC.

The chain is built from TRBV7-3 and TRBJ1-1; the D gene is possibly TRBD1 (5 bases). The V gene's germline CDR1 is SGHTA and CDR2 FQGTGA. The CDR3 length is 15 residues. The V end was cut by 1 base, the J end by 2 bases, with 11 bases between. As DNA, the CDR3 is TGTGCCAGCAGCTTAAGGGGGGGACCAAACACTGAAGCTTTCTTT. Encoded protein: CASSLRGGPNTEAFF.

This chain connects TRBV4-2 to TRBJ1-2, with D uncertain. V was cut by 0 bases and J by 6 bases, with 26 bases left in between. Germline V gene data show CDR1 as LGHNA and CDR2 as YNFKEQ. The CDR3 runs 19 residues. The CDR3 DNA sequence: TGTGCCAGCAGCCAAGACAGGCGGGAAAACTCCGGACCTATTAATGGCTACACCTTC. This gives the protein CASSQDRRENSGPINGYTF.

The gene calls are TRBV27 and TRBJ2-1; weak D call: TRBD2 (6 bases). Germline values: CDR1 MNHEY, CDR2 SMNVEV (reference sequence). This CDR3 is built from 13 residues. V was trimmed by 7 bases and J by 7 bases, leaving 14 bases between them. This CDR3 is CASIRGRKNEQFF. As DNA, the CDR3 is TGTGCCAGCATTCGGGGGAGAAAGAATGAGCAGTTCTTC.

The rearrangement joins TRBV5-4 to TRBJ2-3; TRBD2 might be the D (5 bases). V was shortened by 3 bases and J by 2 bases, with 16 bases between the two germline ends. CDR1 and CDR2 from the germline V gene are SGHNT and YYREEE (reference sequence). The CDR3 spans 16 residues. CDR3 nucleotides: TGTGCCAGCAGCTCCCCGGGTAGCGCATTCACAGATACGCAGTATTTT. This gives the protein CASSSPGSAFTDTQYF.

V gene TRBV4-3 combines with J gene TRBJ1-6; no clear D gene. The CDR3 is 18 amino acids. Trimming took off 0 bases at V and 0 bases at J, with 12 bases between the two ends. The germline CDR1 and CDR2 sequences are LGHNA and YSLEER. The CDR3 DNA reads TGCGCCAGCAGCCAAGATCGTAGTGAGTTCTCCTATAATTCACCCCTCCACTTT. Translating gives CASSQDRSEFSYNSPLHF.

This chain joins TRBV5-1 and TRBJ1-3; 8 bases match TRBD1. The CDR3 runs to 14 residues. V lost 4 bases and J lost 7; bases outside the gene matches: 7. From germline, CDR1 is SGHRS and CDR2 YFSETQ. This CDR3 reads CASSPRTGTNTIYF. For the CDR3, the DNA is TGCGCCAGCAGCCCTCGGACAGGGACGAACACCATATATTTT.

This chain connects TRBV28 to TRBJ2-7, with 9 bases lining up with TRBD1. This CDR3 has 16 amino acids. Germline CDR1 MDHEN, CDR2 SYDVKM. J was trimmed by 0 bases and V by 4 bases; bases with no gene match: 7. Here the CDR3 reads CASSSPGTGLSYEQYF. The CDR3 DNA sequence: TGTGCCAGCAGTTCACCCGGGACAGGGCTCTCCTACGAGCAGTACTTC.

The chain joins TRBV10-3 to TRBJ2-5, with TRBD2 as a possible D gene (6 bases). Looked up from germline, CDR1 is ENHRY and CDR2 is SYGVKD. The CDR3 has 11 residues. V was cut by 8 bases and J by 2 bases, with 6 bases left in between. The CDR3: CAIGTQETQYF. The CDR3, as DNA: TGTGCCATCGGGACTCAAGAGACCCAGTACTTC.

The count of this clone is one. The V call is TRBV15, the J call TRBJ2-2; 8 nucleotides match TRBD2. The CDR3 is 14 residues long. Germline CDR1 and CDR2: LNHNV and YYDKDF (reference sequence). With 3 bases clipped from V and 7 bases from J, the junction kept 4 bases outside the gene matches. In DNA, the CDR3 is TGTGCCACCAGCAGGGGGCTAGCGGGCGGGGAGCTGTTTTTT. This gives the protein CATSRGLAGGELFF.

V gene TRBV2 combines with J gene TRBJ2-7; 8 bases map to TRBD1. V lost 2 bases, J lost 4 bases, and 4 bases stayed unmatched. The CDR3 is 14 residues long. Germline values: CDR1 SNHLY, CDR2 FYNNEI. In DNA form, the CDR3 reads TGTGCCAGCAGTGAATCCAGGGGGCCGTACGAGCAGTACTTC. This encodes CASSESRGPYEQYF.

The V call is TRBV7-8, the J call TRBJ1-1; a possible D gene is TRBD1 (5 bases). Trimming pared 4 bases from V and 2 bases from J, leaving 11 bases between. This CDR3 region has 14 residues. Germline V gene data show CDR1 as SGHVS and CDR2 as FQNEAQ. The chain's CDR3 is CASSSRGFNTEAFF. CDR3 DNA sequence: TGTGCCAGCAGCTCAAGGGGTTTCAACACTGAAGCTTTCTTT.

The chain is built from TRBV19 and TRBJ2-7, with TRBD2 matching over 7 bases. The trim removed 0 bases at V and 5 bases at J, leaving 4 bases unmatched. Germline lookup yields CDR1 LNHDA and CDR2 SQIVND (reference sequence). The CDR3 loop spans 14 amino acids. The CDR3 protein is CASSIDRRENEQYF. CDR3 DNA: TGTGCCAGTAGTATAGATCGGCGGGAGAACGAGCAGTACTTC.

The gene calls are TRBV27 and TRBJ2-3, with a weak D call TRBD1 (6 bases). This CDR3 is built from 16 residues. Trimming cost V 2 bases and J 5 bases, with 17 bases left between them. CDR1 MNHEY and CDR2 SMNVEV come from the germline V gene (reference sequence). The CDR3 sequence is CASSLRVGGVIDTQYF. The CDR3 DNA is TGTGCCAGCAGTTTAAGGGTTGGGGGCGTGATAGATACGCAGTATTTT.